These 8 T cell receptor beta chains were all obtained from the same sample, sequenced in a study of blood T cell repertoires in COVID-19. Clones were read by immunoSEQ multiplex PCR, and TCRdb kept only the in-frame ones, dropping some. The sample comprises 72,000 or so clones, 85% to 90% of which are singletons, and roughly 1.5% rests with the top ten. The sequenced sample was peripheral blood. These receptors were collected from a man in his 60s with acute or convalescent COVID-19.

This clone was seen a few times. The chain combines TRBV6-4 with TRBJ2-6; D is unclear. This CDR3 is 17 amino acids long. Germline assignment: CDR1 MRHNA and CDR2 SNTAGT. Trimming took 0 bases from V and 0 from J, leaving 9 bases between them. As DNA, the CDR3 is TGTGCCAGCAGTGACTCGATGAAGAGCTCTGGGGCCAACGTCCTGACTTTC. It specifies CASSDSMKSSGANVLTF.

This sequence joins TRBV6-5 and TRBJ1-1; TRBD1 is a possible D gene (6 bases). V lost 9 bases, J lost 1 base, and 9 bases lay in between. Germline lookup yields CDR1 MNHEY and CDR2 SVGAGI. The CDR3 length is 12 residues. CDR3 sequence reads: CASPGQNTEAFF. The CDR3 DNA sequence: TGTGCCAGTCCGGGACAGAACACTGAAGCTTTCTTT.

The sample holds a few counts of this clone. This sequence joins TRBV7-6 and TRBJ1-4; tentative D call: TRBD1 (6 bases). Germline CDR1 reads SGHVS; CDR2 reads FNYEAQ. The length of the CDR3 is 16 residues. Trimming removed 0 bases at V and 3 bases at J, with 11 bases between. The CDR3: CASSLAPTGSNEKLFF. CDR3 in DNA: TGTGCCAGCAGCTTAGCGCCGACAGGATCTAATGAAAAACTGTTTTTT.

The chain has TRBV7-9 and TRBJ1-2, with TRBD1 identical over 8 bases. Germline trimming cut 5 bases from V and 8 bases from J; bases unmatched to any gene: 7. Germline V gene data show CDR1 as SEHNR and CDR2 as FQNEAQ (reference sequence). The CDR3 is made up of 13 amino acids. CDR3 coding DNA: TGTGCCAGCAGCCTGACAGGGGAGGACGGCTACACCTTC. The encoded protein is CASSLTGEDGYTF.

The chain is built from TRBV19 and TRBJ2-3; 9 bases line up with TRBD1. The CDR3 runs 15 residues. The V and J ends lost 6 bases and 2 bases, in that order; junction bases with no gene match: 6. CDR1 LNHDA and CDR2 SQIVND come from the germline V gene (reference sequence). The CDR3 reads CASRPGQGNTDTQYF. CDR3 bases: TGTGCCAGTAGACCGGGACAGGGAAACACAGATACGCAGTATTTT.

This clone has just a few counts. The chain is built from TRBV18 and TRBJ1-5, with 8 bases aligning to TRBD1. The CDR3 is made up of 15 amino acids. CDR1 KGHSH and CDR2 LQKENI come from the germline V gene. The V segment lost 4 bases and the J segment 4 bases; nucleotides outside the gene matches: 6. The CDR3 is CASSQFDRGNQPQHF. Written as DNA, the CDR3 is TGTGCCAGCTCACAGTTCGACAGGGGAAATCAGCCCCAGCATTTT. Drawing the rest from reference TRBV18 and TRBJ1-5, the complete variable domain is NAGVMQNPRHLVRRRGQEARLRCSPMKGHSHVYWYRQLPEEGLKFMVYLQKENIIDESGMPKERFSAEFPKEGPSILRIQQVVRGDSAAYFCASSQFDRGNQPQHFGDGTRLSIL.

This chain connects TRBV6-1 to TRBJ1-5; D possibly corresponds to TRBD1 (5 bases). Germline V gives CDR1 MNHNS, CDR2 SASEGT. The length of the CDR3 is 13 residues. Trimming left V 6 bases short and J 4 bases short, with 10 bases between. The CDR3 reads CASSLDRNQPQHF. The CDR3 nucleotides are TGTGCCAGCAGCCTAGACAGAAATCAGCCCCAGCATTTT.

To note about this clone: The junction departs from the called germline gene at one end, perhaps through a read error. This chain joins TRBV29-1 and TRBJ1-1; D unclear. The V gene's germline CDR1 is SQVTM and CDR2 ANQGSEA. CDR3 size: 13 residues. The CDR3 nucleotides are TGCAGCGTTGAGGCGGGGAGGAACATTGAAGCTTTCTTT. Protein sequence: CSVEAGRNIEAFF.